This TCR beta chain was documented in a study of graft-versus-host responses after intestinal transplantation. Overall study: Anti-thymocyte globulin induction was given to all recipients, followed by tacrolimus and steroids for approximately three years. Findings and limits, study-wide: Researchers found peak circulating GvH clone levels linked to early post-transplant HvG declines.

As to this clone: Its antigen is as yet unknown.

From germline, CDR1 is SGHDN and CDR2 FVKESK. V lost 2 bases and J lost 2; bases outside the gene matches: 7. This CDR3 comprises 18 residues. Measured with immunoSEQ multiplex PCR; TCRdb has only the in-frame clones, and not every one. This sample yields about 120,000 clones, of which over 85% are seen a single time; roughly 0.24% belongs to the top ten. The sequences come from unstimulated CD4+ T cells sorted from spleen or lymph node cells, collected before transplant. This chain joins TRBV14 and TRBJ2-1; 12 nucleotides line up with TRBD2. The clonotype originates from a human donor who was the organ donor for an intestinal transplant. This chain's CDR3 is CASSQPSRLAGAYNEQFF. The CDR3 DNA is TGTGCCAGCAGCCAACCATCTCGACTAGCGGGGGCCTACAATGAGCAGTTCTTC.